Given below is one T cell receptor beta chain in context. The TCR beta repertoire was assessed by survey-level immunoSEQ sequencing. Libraries were prepared by immunoSEQ multiplex PCR; TCRdb keeps only in-frame clonotypes and omits some of them. The table records under 55,000 clones, roughly 93% of them present only once. The germline gives CDR1 MDHEN, CDR2 SYDVKM. V was shortened by 8 bases and J by 2 bases, with 15 bases between the two germline ends. The length of the CDR3 is 15 residues. The sequenced sample was PBMCs. This TCR derives from a man aged 40-49 years with rheumatoid arthritis. This chain links TRBV28 with TRBJ1-4, with D tentatively TRBD1 (6 bases). The DNA for the CDR3 is TGTGCCAGCGTCGTCGGGGGCGCGACTAATGAAAAACTGTTTTTT. It encodes CASVVGGATNEKLFF.